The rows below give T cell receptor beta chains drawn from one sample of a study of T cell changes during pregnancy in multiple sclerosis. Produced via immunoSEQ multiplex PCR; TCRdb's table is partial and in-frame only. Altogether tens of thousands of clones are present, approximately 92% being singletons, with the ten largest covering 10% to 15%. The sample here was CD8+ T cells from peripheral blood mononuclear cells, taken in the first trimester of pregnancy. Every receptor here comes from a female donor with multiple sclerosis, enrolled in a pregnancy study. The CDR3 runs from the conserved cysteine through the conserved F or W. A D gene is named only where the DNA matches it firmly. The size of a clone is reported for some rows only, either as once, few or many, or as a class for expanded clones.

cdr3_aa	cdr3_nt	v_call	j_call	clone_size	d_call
CASTSGQGGEQYF	TGCGCCAGCACCTCTGGACAGGGTGGCGAGCAGTACTTC	TRBV5-1	TRBJ2-7	-	TRBD1
CASSLTGNNEKLFF	TGTGCCAGCAGCCTGACAGGCAATAATGAAAAACTGTTTTTT	TRBV6-5	TRBJ1-4	-	-
CASSQESGGLYEQFF	TGCGCCAGCAGCCAAGAGAGCGGGGGGTTATATGAGCAGTTCTTC	TRBV4-1	TRBJ2-1	-	TRBD2
CAIGKQGNTEAFF	TGTGCCATCGGTAAACAGGGGAACACTGAAGCTTTCTTT	TRBV10-3	TRBJ1-1	-	-
CAISDEGAQYF	TGTGCCATCAGTGACGAGGGTGCGCAGTATTTT	TRBV10-3	TRBJ2-3	-	-
CASRGLAGAPSYNEQFF	TGTGCTAGCAGAGGACTAGCGGGGGCACCCTCCTACAATGAGCAGTTCTTC	TRBV12-5	TRBJ2-1	-	TRBD2
CASSQESLAYNEQFF	TGTGCCAGCAGCCAAGAAAGTTTAGCCTACAATGAGCAGTTCTTC	TRBV4-2	TRBJ2-1	-	-
CASSLYRGLAYNSPLHF	TGTGCCAGCAGCTTGTACAGGGGGCTGGCCTATAATTCACCCCTCCACTTT	TRBV7-6	TRBJ1-6	-	TRBD1
CASSIDGSWTGQHPEASGNTIYF	TGTGCCAGTAGTATAGATGGGAGTTGGACAGGACAACACCCCGAGGCCTCTGGAAACACCATATATTTT	TRBV19	TRBJ1-3	-	TRBD1
CASSRPVNEKLFF	TGTGCCAGCAGCCGTCCGGTTAATGAAAAACTGTTTTTT	TRBV7-9	TRBJ1-4	-	-
CASSYGQASTEAFF	TGTGCCAGTAGCTACGGACAGGCGTCCACTGAAGCTTTCTTT	TRBV19	TRBJ1-1	-	TRBD1
CASSEGRDYNSPLHF	TGTGCCAGCAGCGAAGGGCGGGACTATAATTCACCCCTCCACTTT	TRBV9	TRBJ1-6	-	-
CASSFGQGGPEETQYF	TGTGCCAGCAGTTTCGGTCAGGGGGGACCAGAAGAGACCCAGTACTTC	TRBV27	TRBJ2-5	-	-
CASTGPGQGLVNEQFF	TGTGCCAGCACTGGACCGGGACAGGGCTTGGTCAATGAGCAGTTCTTC	TRBV5-5	TRBJ2-1	-	TRBD1
CAWSYRGSGDYGYTF	TGTGCCTGGAGTTACAGGGGGTCGGGAGACTATGGCTACACCTTC	TRBV30	TRBJ1-2	once	TRBD1
CASSEFGTGTYEQYF	TGTGCCAGCAGTGAATTCGGGACAGGGACCTACGAGCAGTACTTC	TRBV6-1	TRBJ2-7	-	TRBD1
CANPRGNPYGYTF	TGTGCCAACCCGAGGGGGAACCCCTATGGCTACACCTTC	TRBV2	TRBJ1-2	-	-
CATSIGPGQGYEQYF	TGTGCCACCAGCATTGGGCCGGGACAGGGCTACGAGCAGTACTTC	TRBV15	TRBJ2-7	-	TRBD1
CASSPLAGEPSGANVLTF	TGTGCCAGCTCACCACTGGCAGGTGAACCCTCTGGGGCCAACGTCCTGACTTTC	TRBV18	TRBJ2-6	-	-
CASSQGTGGIYEQYF	TGTGCCAGCAGTCAGGGGACAGGGGGTATCTACGAGCAGTACTTC	TRBV5-6	TRBJ2-7	-	TRBD1
CASEGEGTEAFF	TGTGCCAGCGAAGGGGAGGGAACTGAAGCTTTCTTT	TRBV18	TRBJ1-1	once	-
CASSQDPAGGYEQYF	TGCGCCAGCAGCCAAGATCCGGCGGGGGGTTACGAGCAGTACTTC	TRBV4-1	TRBJ2-7	-	TRBD2
CASSLVGVTGESYNSPLHF	TGTGCCAGCAGCTTAGTGGGTGTGACAGGGGAGTCCTATAATTCACCCCTCCACTTT	TRBV7-9	TRBJ1-6	-	TRBD1
CASSEGKSGTEAFF	TGTGCCAGCAGCGAGGGGAAGTCGGGCACTGAAGCTTTCTTT	TRBV9	TRBJ1-1	-	-
CASSSPGTSGGGGELFF	TGTGCCAGCAGCTCCCCCGGGACTAGCGGGGGGGGAGGGGAGCTGTTTTTT	TRBV7-6	TRBJ2-2	-	TRBD2
CASRAGPVSKGFF	TGTGCCAGCAGAGCGGGGCCCGTGTCAAAGGGGTTCTTC	TRBV27	TRBJ2-1	-	TRBD2
CASSSPGTGTSTNEKLFF	TGCGCCAGCAGCTCACCCGGGACAGGAACTTCAACTAATGAAAAACTGTTTTTT	TRBV5-1	TRBJ1-4	-	TRBD1
CASSPLRFSNYGYTF	TGTGCCAGCAGCCCGCTTCGGTTTTCTAACTATGGCTACACCTTC	TRBV5-8	TRBJ1-2	-	-
CASSDPFGREKVGTQYF	TGTGCCAGCAGCGACCCGTTTGGGCGGGAGAAGGTCGGGACCCAGTACTTC	TRBV9	TRBJ2-5	-	TRBD2
CASSARDSGGEQYF	TGTGCCAGCAGCGCCCGGGACTCCGGGGGGGAGCAGTACTTC	TRBV9	TRBJ2-7	-	TRBD2
CASSPSDRGSRYTF	TGTGCCAGCAGCCCGTCGGACAGGGGGAGCCGCTACACCTTC	TRBV7-8	TRBJ1-2	-	TRBD1
CASSADSNTGELFF	TGTGCCAGCAGCGCGGACAGTAACACCGGGGAGCTGTTTTTT	TRBV7-9	TRBJ2-2	-	-
CASSALPGNTDTQYF	TGTGCCAGCAGTGCCCTTCCCGGGAATACAGATACGCAGTATTTT	TRBV6-1	TRBJ2-3	-	-
CASSASGTLYGYTF	TGTGCCAGCAGCGCCTCCGGGACACTATATGGCTACACCTTC	TRBV9	TRBJ1-2	-	-
CASSTGNNGYTF	TGTGCCAGTTCGACAGGGAACAATGGCTACACCTTC	TRBV19	TRBJ1-2	-	TRBD1
CASSDSAGGLNEQFF	TGTGCCAGCAGTGACTCAGCGGGGGGGCTTAATGAGCAGTTCTTC	TRBV6-4	TRBJ2-1	few	TRBD2
CASSAGSYEQYF	TGTGCCAGCAGCGCCGGGTCCTACGAGCAGTACTTC	TRBV5-6	TRBJ2-7	-	-
CASSQGQGAYEQYF	TGCGCCAGCAGCCAAGGACAGGGGGCCTACGAGCAGTACTTC	TRBV4-1	TRBJ2-7	-	TRBD1
CASSGGTGDHGYTF	TGTGCCAGCAGTGGGGGGACAGGGGATCATGGCTACACCTTC	TRBV2	TRBJ1-2	-	TRBD1
CASIPEGAYEQYF	TGTGCCAGCATCCCTGAGGGGGCGTACGAGCAGTACTTC	TRBV25-1	TRBJ2-7	-	TRBD1
CASSSRGRRVLAEAFF	TGTGCCAGCAGCAGCAGGGGGCGCAGGGTCCTGGCTGAAGCTTTCTTT	TRBV13	TRBJ1-1	-	TRBD1
CASGAILRSPLHF	TGTGCCAGCGGGGCAATCCTCAGATCACCCCTCCACTTT	TRBV27	TRBJ1-6	-	-
CASSTERAHGYTF	TGTGCCAGCAGCACCGAGAGGGCCCATGGCTACACCTTC	TRBV6-5	TRBJ1-2	-	-
CASIGQGVETQYF	TGTGCCAGCATAGGACAGGGGGTTGAGACCCAGTACTTC	TRBV2	TRBJ2-5	-	TRBD1
CSVPGQGSGYTF	TGCAGCGTACCGGGACAGGGTAGCGGCTACACCTTC	TRBV29-1	TRBJ1-2	-	TRBD1
CASSMGPEAFF	TGTGCCAGCAGCATGGGCCCTGAAGCTTTCTTT	TRBV6-5	TRBJ1-1	-	-
CASSFQRGFEETQYF	TGTGCCAGCAGCTTCCAGCGGGGGTTCGAGGAGACCCAGTACTTC	TRBV5-4	TRBJ2-5	-	TRBD2
CASSGSGTGGETQYF	TGTGCCAGCAGCGGCTCTGGGACAGGGGGAGAGACCCAGTACTTC	TRBV9	TRBJ2-5	-	TRBD1
CASSGDNTDTQYF	TGTGCCAGCAGTGGGGACAACACAGATACGCAGTATTTT	TRBV2	TRBJ2-3	-	-
CASSHDRGPSPLHF	TGTGCCAGCAGCCATGACAGGGGACCCTCACCCCTCCACTTT	TRBV6-5	TRBJ1-6	-	TRBD1
CASSFIAGTIDTQYF	TGTGCCAGCAGCTTTATAGCGGGAACCATAGATACGCAGTATTTT	TRBV7-9	TRBJ2-3	-	TRBD2
CASSLFSDEQFF	TGTGCCAGCTCCTTATTTAGCGATGAGCAGTTCTTC	TRBV2	TRBJ2-1	-	-
CASSLSLSSNYGYTF	TGTGCCAGCAGTTTATCTCTAAGTTCTAACTATGGCTACACCTTC	TRBV27	TRBJ1-2	-	-
CASSESGGALETQYF	TGTGCCAGCAGTGAATCCGGGGGGGCCTTAGAGACCCAGTACTTC	TRBV2	TRBJ2-5	-	TRBD2
CASSQDWAGDWADTQYF	TGCGCCAGCAGCCAAGACTGGGCGGGGGATTGGGCAGATACGCAGTATTTT	TRBV4-1	TRBJ2-3	-	TRBD2
CASSEFYGADQAFF	TGTGCCAGCAGTGAATTTTATGGGGCAGATCAAGCTTTCTTT	TRBV25-1	TRBJ1-1	-	-